These 14 T cell receptor beta chains came from one sample sequenced in a study of beta chain features in type 1 diabetes. Study-level points and caveats: Patients with Type 1 diabetes showed moderately but significantly shorter TCRB CDR3s in all four CD4+ subsets.

What these receptors recognize is not known. Expressed TCRB transcripts were sequenced because the isolated RNA had all been reverse transcribed beforehand. Sequenced by immunoSEQ multiplex PCR; TCRdb stores in-frame clones only, minus some. The sample holds 240,000 or so clones, about 15% seen once. The sequencing input was naive CD4+ T cells from blood. Receptor source: a man aged 25-45 years with type 1 diabetes.

The chain has TRBV19 and TRBJ2-3; D possibly corresponds to TRBD1 (6 bases). The CDR3 runs to 15 residues. Germline V lookup: CDR1 LNHDA, CDR2 SQIVND (reference sequence). V lost 7 bases and J lost 0, with 14 bases in between. CDR3 coding DNA: TGTGCCAGTACTACCGGGACAACTAGCACAGATACGCAGTATTTT. This sequence encodes CASTTGTTSTDTQYF. The complete variable domain, with remaining parts taken from reference TRBV19 and TRBJ2-3, reads DGGITQSPKYLFRKEGQNVTLSCEQNLNHDAMYWYRQDPGQGLRLIYYSQIVNDFQKGDIAEGYSVSREKKESFPLTVTSAQKNPTAFYLCASTTGTTSTDTQYFGPGTRLTVL.

This clone has just a few counts. Additional DNA sequences in this sample encode the identical CDR3. The rearrangement joins TRBV18 to TRBJ1-5, with a possible D match to TRBD1 (5 bases). Germline loops: CDR1 KGHSH, CDR2 LQKENI. The CDR3 extends over 13 amino acids. V shed 2 bases and J shed 4 bases, with 6 bases lying between them. The CDR3 loop reads CASSPGGNQPQHF. The CDR3 DNA follows: TGTGCCAGCTCACCAGGGGGGAATCAGCCCCAGCATTTT.

This chain uses TRBV2 with TRBJ2-4; tentative D call: TRBD1 (5 bases). The CDR3 contains 12 residues. Germline V lookup: CDR1 SNHLY, CDR2 FYNNEI. V was pared by 5 bases and J by 7 bases, with 9 bases between. The chain's CDR3 is CASSPDSNIQYF. In DNA form, the CDR3 reads TGTGCCAGCAGTCCCGACAGCAACATTCAGTACTTC.

The CDR3 reads CATYGQGRTGANVLTF. In DNA form, the CDR3 reads TGTGCCACTTACGGACAGGGCCGAACAGGGGCCAACGTCCTGACTTTC. The chain links TRBV10-3 to TRBJ2-6, with 8 bases identical to TRBD1. CDR1 is ENHRY and CDR2 is SYGVKD in the germline V gene. The CDR3 runs 16 residues. The V gene end was trimmed by 10 bases and the J gene end by 4 bases; junction bases not matched to a gene: 12.

The rearrangement uses TRBV5-1 and TRBJ2-7; D is perhaps TRBD2 (6 bases). The CDR3 is 11 amino acids. Germline loops: CDR1 SGHRS, CDR2 YFSETQ. V lost 5 bases, J lost 7 bases, and 10 bases lay in between. CDR3 amino acids: CASSNSGEQYF. The CDR3 DNA reads as TGCGCCAGCAGTAATAGCGGAGAGCAGTACTTC.

This chain links TRBV5-1 with TRBJ2-7, with a possible D match to TRBD2 (5 bases). The length of the CDR3 is 14 residues. Germline assignment: CDR1 SGHRS and CDR2 YFSETQ. The ends were cut back, 2 bases at V and 0 bases at J, with 9 bases in the middle. Written as DNA, the CDR3 is TGCGCCAGCAGCTTCAGGAGGAGCTCCTACGAGCAGTACTTC. Translation: CASSFRRSSYEQYF.

This clone was seen more than once but under ten times. The J gene is TRBJ2-7, the V gene TRBV21-1; TRBD2, as called in the table, went unchecked against the DNA. TRBV21-1 is a pseudogene locus. The CDR3 extends over 16 amino acids. In DNA form, the CDR3 reads TGTGCCACCTTTAGGAGGGATCCCTTTAGCTCCTACGAGCAGTACTTC. The encoded protein is CATFRRDPFSSYEQYF.

This clone was picked up a small number of times. V gene TRBV7-6 combines with J gene TRBJ2-6; 7 bases line up with TRBD1. CDR3 size: 15 residues. Germline V CDR1 and CDR2: SGHVS, FNYEAQ. V was pared by 5 bases and J by 4 bases, with 5 bases of the junction left unmatched. Written as DNA, the CDR3 is TGTGCCAGCAGCCGAGGGGGCCTCGGGGCCAACGTCCTGACTTTC. It is translated as CASSRGGLGANVLTF.

This chain uses TRBV2 with TRBJ2-7; 9 bases fit TRBD1. The J segment lost 4 bases and the V segment lost 4 bases, leaving 5 bases of the junction unmatched. The germline V gene encodes CDR1 SNHLY and CDR2 FYNNEI. The CDR3 has 14 residues. The CDR3 spells CASSGGTGWYEQYF. The CDR3, as DNA: TGTGCCAGCAGTGGTGGGACAGGGTGGTACGAGCAGTACTTC.

This chain links TRBV6-5 with TRBJ2-2; 7 bases are a match to TRBD1. The V and J ends lost 6 bases and 4 bases, in that order; junction bases with no gene match: 2. The CDR3 contains 13 residues. CDR1 and CDR2 (germline): MNHEY, SVGAGI. This chain's CDR3 is CASRDRATGELFF. Here the CDR3 DNA reads TGTGCCAGCAGAGACAGGGCCACCGGGGAGCTGTTTTTT.

This clone was seen a few times. The rearrangement links TRBV29-1 to TRBJ2-5; the D gene is possibly TRBD2 (6 bases). Germline V gene sequence: CDR1 SQVTM, CDR2 ANQGSEA. The CDR3 totals 13 residues. Trimming shortened V by 6 bases and J by 5 bases, and 16 bases separated the two germline ends. CDR3 region: CSVEGPARETQYF. The CDR3 coding sequence is TGCAGCGTGGAGGGCCCGGCGAGGGAGACCCAGTACTTC.

This clone was seen more than once but under ten times. The rearrangement links TRBV19 to TRBJ2-2, with TRBD1 identical over 9 bases. This CDR3 spans 17 amino acids. Unmatched junction bases numbered 17, after V lost 9 bases and J lost 6 bases. The germline gives CDR1 LNHDA, CDR2 SQIVND (reference sequence). CDR3 in DNA: TGTGCCAGCCGCGCAACAGGGGGCGCAGGGTTGGCCGGGGAGCTGTTTTTT. As protein: CASRATGGAGLAGELFF.

This clone has more than one count but fewer than ten. This chain connects TRBV5-4 to TRBJ2-5, with 8 bases aligning to TRBD2. The assigned J gene may be wrong: the sequence end matches TRBJ2-7 better. The CDR3 loop spans 13 amino acids. The germline gives CDR1 SGHNT, CDR2 YYREEE (reference sequence). Written as DNA, the CDR3 is TGTGCCAGCAGCTTGACTAGCGGCTACGAGCAGTACTTC. Protein product: CASSLTSGYEQYF.

This clone occurred a few times. The chain links TRBV6-6 to TRBJ2-3; no definite D call. In germline, CDR1 is MNHNY, CDR2 SVGAGI (reference sequence). The V end lost 4 bases, the J end lost 1 base, and 6 bases lay between the germline ends. The CDR3 totals 13 residues. CDR3 region: CASSLPGTDTQYF. CDR3 DNA: TGTGCCAGCAGTTTGCCAGGCACAGATACGCAGTATTTT.